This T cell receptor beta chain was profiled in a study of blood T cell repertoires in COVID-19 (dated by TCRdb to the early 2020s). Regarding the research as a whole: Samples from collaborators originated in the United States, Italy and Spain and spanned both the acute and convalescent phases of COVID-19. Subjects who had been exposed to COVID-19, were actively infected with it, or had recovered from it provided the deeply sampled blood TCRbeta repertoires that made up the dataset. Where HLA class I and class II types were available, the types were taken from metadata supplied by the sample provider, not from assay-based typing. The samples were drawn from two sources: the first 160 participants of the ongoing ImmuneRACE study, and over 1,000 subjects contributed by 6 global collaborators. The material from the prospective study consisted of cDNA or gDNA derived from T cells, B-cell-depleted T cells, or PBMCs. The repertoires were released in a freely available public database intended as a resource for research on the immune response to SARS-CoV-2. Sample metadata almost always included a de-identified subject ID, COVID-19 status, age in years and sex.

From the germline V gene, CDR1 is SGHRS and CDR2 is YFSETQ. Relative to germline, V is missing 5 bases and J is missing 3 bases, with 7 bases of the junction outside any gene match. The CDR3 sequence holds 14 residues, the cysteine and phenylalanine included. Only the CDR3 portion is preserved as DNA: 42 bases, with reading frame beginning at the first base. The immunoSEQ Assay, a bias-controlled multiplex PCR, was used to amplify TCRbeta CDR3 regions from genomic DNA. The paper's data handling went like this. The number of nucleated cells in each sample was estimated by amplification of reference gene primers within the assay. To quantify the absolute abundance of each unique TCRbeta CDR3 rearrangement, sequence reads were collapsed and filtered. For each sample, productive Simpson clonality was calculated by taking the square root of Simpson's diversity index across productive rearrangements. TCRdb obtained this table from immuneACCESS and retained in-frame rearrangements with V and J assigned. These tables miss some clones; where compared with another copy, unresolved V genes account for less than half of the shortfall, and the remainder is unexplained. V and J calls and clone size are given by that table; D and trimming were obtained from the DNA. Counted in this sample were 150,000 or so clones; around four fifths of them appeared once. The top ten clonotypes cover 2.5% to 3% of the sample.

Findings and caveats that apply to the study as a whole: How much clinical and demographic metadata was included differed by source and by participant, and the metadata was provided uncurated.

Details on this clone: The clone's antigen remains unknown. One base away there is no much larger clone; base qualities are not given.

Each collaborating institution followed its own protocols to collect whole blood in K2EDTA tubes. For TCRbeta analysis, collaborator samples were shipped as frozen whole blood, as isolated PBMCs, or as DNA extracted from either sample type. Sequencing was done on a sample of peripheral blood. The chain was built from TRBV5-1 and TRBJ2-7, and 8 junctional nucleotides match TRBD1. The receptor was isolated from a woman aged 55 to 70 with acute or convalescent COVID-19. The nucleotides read TGCGCCAGCAGATTTGACAGGGGTCGCTACGAGCAGTACTTC. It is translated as CASRFDRGRYEQYF.